This TCR beta chain was identified in a study of cytomegalovirus exposure and HLA in healthy donors. Study-wide findings and caveats: Researchers reported in a later analysis that a missense DCLRE1C variant was tied to TCR beta V- and J-gene trimming.

V gave up 5 bases and J gave up 9 bases, with 14 bases separating them. Germline CDR1 MNHEY, CDR2 SMNVEV (reference sequence). CDR3 size: 13 residues. In regard to this clone: Its antigen is undetermined.

The study ran its PCR with 60 Vbeta and 13 Jbeta primers. Produced via immunoSEQ multiplex PCR; TCRdb's table is partial and in-frame only. The sample yields some 110,000 clones, 82% seen once. This chain uses TRBV27 with TRBJ1-5; maybe TRBD1 (5 bases). The receptor was isolated from a man under 40 in good health and CMV-seropositive. Sequenced sample: PBMCs. The CDR3 DNA reads TGTGCCAGCAGTCCCCAGGGCAGTTGGCCCCAGCATTTT. Translating gives CASSPQGSWPQHF.